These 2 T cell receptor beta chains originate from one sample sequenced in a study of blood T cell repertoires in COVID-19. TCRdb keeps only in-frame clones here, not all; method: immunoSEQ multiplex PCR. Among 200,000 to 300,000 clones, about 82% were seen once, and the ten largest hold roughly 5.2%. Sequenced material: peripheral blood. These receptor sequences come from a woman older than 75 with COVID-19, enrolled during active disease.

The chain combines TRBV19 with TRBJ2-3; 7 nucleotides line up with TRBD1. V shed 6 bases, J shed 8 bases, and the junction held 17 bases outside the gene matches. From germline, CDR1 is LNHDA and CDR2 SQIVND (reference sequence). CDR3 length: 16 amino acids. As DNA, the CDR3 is TGTGCCAGTAGCCTTCTCCGGGCCCAGTCAGGGGGTACGCAGTATTTT. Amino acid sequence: CASSLLRAQSGGTQYF.

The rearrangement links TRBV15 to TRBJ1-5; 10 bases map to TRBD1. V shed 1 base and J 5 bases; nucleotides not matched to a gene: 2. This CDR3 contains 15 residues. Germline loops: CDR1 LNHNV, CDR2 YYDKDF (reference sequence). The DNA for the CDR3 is TGTGCCACCAGCAGAGGAGGACAGGGGGATCAGCCCCAGCATTTT. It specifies CATSRGGQGDQPQHF.